The source of this TCR beta chain is a study of CD8+ T cells in alopecia areata. A word on this clone: The antigen is undetermined.

Described treatment: oral pan-JAK inhibitor, 5-10 mg twice daily. Germline-derived CDR1 and CDR2 are SGDLS and YYNGEE. The CDR3 length is 13 residues. Trimming stripped 0 bases from V and 10 bases from J, with 13 bases between. TCR sequencing used cDNA made by reverse transcription of extracted RNA. Assay used: immunoSEQ multiplex PCR; TCRdb lists only in-frame clones, some missing. The repertoire consists of some 190,000 clones, with about three fifths occurring once and the leading ten covering roughly 0.71%. Notes on the study in general: Expanded CD8+ clones among the top 100, as well as scalp clonality, were significantly decreased by tofacitinib. During tofacitinib treatment, many expanded lesional clones remained in scalp and blood.

The source of this sequence is a human donor with alopecia areata. This chain connects TRBV9 to TRBJ1-1; D possibly corresponds to TRBD1 (5 bases). The sample consisted of CD4+ T cells sorted from blood, taken at week 4, from a patient treated with tofacitinib. The CDR3 loop reads CASSVVTEGRAFF. The CDR3 coding sequence is TGTGCCAGCAGCGTAGTGACGGAGGGGAGAGCTTTCTTT. Using reference TRBV9 and TRBJ1-1 for the parts outside the CDR3, the full variable domain is DSGVTQTPKHLITATGQRVTLRCSPRSGDLSVYWYQQSLDQGLQFLIQYYNGEERAKGNILERFSAQQFPDLHSELNLSSLELGDSALYFCASSVVTEGRAFFGQGTRLTVV.